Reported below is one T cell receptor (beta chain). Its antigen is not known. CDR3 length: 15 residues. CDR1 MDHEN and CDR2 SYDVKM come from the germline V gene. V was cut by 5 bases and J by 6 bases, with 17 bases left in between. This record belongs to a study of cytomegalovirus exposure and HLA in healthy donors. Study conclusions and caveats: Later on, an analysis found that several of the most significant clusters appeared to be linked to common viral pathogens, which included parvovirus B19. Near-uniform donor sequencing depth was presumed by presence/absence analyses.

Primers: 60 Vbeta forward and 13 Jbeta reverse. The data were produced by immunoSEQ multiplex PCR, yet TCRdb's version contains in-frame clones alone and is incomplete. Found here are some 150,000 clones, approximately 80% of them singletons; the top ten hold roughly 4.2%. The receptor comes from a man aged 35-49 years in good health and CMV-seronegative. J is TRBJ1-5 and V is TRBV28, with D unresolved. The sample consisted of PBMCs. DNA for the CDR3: TGTGCCAGCAGTACCCCCACCTTGGTAGTTCAGCCCCAGCATTTT. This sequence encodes CASSTPTLVVQPQHF.